The rows below give T cell receptor beta chains drawn from one sample of a study of T cell repertoires in cytomegalovirus infection. Their cognate antigens are unknown. A single record per CDR3 protein comes from TCRdb applying MiXCR to the reads. The table shows 160,000 or so distinct CDR3 sequences, with less than 25% occurring only once. The specimen comprised CD8+ T cells from cultured PBMCs, sampled from culture after CMV antigen stimulation. The receptors were sampled from a human donor in good health (CMV status not recorded). Some clones in this sample may be carry-over from other donors' samples. Both conserved end residues are part of each CDR3. D genes are given only for firm matches. Only part of the rows carry a size: once, few, many, or a class if the clone is expanded.

>few|-|TRBJ1-4|TRBV7-2
TGTGCCAGCAGCTTAGGGATCTGGGGGGCAGATGAAAAACTGTTTTTT
CASSLGIWGADEKLFF
>-|-|TRBJ2-7|TRBV6-2/TRBV6-3
TGTGCCAGCAGTTACGATCCGGGTTCGTCCTACGAGCAGTACTTC
CASSYDPGSSYEQYF
>-|-|TRBJ2-1|TRBV11-2
TGTGCCAGCAGCTTAAGTTTTGCGGGCTCCTACAATGAGCAGTTCTTC
CASSLSFAGSYNEQFF
>-|-|TRBJ1-1|TRBV10-3
TGTGCCATCAGTGAGTCGAAGCCAGGGCCCCTTAACACTGAAGCTTTCTTT
CAISESKPGPLNTEAFF
>-|TRBD2|TRBJ2-5|TRBV12-3/TRBV12-4
TGTGCCAGCAGGGGGGGGACTAGCGGGCCCCAAGAGACCCAGTACTTC
CASRGGTSGPQETQYF
>-|-|TRBJ1-6|TRBV5-6
TGTGCCAGCAGCCATATGGAAGAAGATAATTCACCCCTCCACTTT
CASSHMEEDNSPLHF
>few|TRBD1|TRBJ1-5|TRBV7-9
TGTGCCAGCAGCTTAGAAGGACAGGGGGATCAGCCCCAGCATTTT
CASSLEGQGDQPQHF
>-|-|TRBJ1-1|TRBV7-2
TGTGCCAGCAGCTCCCACCGGGGGAATTGGGCTGAAGCTTTCTTT
CASSSHRGNWAEAFF
>-|-|TRBJ2-7|TRBV7-6
TGTGCCAGCAGCTTAGGCTCTCCGACCTCCTACGAGCAGTACTTC
CASSLGSPTSYEQYF
>-|-|TRBJ1-4|TRBV11-1
TGTGCCAGCAGCTTTGATCCGGCAAAACTGTTTTTT
CASSFDPAKLFF
>-|TRBD2|TRBJ2-7|TRBV6-2/TRBV6-3
TGTGCCAGCAGAGGGCTAGCGGGCGGTTCCTACGAGCAGTACTTC
CASRGLAGGSYEQYF
>-|TRBD2|TRBJ2-7|TRBV5-1
TGCGCCAGCAGCGTGAACACGGGACTAAAAGACGAGCAGTACTTC
CASSVNTGLKDEQYF
>few|TRBD1|TRBJ1-1|TRBV7-6
TGTGCCAGCAGCTCAGCACAGGGGACGAACACTGAAGCTTTCTTT
CASSSAQGTNTEAFF
>many|-|TRBJ2-7|TRBV10-3
TGTGCCATCAGGGCCGGGGGGCTAACCTACGAGCAGTACTTC
CAIRAGGLTYEQYF
>few|TRBD2|TRBJ2-1|TRBV7-3
TGTGCCAGCAGCTTATCTTCCGCCGGGACTAGCGGGGGGGAGCAGTTCTTC
CASSLSSAGTSGGEQFF
>many|TRBD2|TRBJ2-5|TRBV7-2
TGTGCCAGCAGCGTTCGACTAGCGGGGGGACAAGAGACCCAGTACTTC
CASSVRLAGGQETQYF
>-|TRBD2|TRBJ2-1|TRBV7-2
TGTGCCAGCAGCTCACTAGCGGGGACGGGCTACAATGAGCAGTTCTTC
CASSSLAGTGYNEQFF
>many|TRBD2|TRBJ2-7|TRBV7-2
TGTGCCAGCAGCATGGTAGCGGGTTCCTACGAGCAGTACTTC
CASSMVAGSYEQYF
>few|-|TRBJ2-1|TRBV4-3
TGCGCCAGCAGCCAAGAAGGCGGACCAAGAGGCTACAATGAGCAGTTCTTC
CASSQEGGPRGYNEQFF
>-|-|TRBJ1-5|TRBV7-9
TGTGCCAGCAGCCCCGGGAGTGTAGACAGCGTACTCAATCAGCCCCAGCATTTT
CASSPGSVDSVLNQPQHF
>-|-|TRBJ2-7|TRBV6-6
TGTGCCAGCAATGAACTTTCGGCCGGCTCCTACGAGCAGTACTTC
CASNELSAGSYEQYF
>-|-|TRBJ1-2|TRBV7-9
TGTGCCAGCAGGCTACTGACGGGGCCCTATGGCTACACCTTC
CASRLLTGPYGYTF
>few|-|TRBJ1-1|TRBV7-9
TGTGCCAGCGCCGATGGAGTCAACACTGAAGCTTTCTTT
CASADGVNTEAFF
>few|-|TRBJ2-5|TRBV28
TGTGCCAGCAGCCCATTGGATCAGGGACACTACCAAGAGACCCAGTACTTC
CASSPLDQGHYQETQYF
>few|-|TRBJ1-5|TRBV4-1
TGCGCCAGCAGCCAAGATACCGCAATGGGATTGCCCCAGCATTTT
CASSQDTAMGLPQHF
>few|TRBD2|TRBJ2-1|TRBV7-8
TGTGCCAGCAGCCTCCGGGAGGGCGGGGGTCCTTTCAATGAGCAGTTCTTC
CASSLREGGGPFNEQFF
>few|-|TRBJ1-1|TRBV4-1
TGCGCCAGCAGCCAAGAGATAGGGGGGAACCCTGAAGCTTTCTTT
CASSQEIGGNPEAFF
>few|TRBD2|TRBJ2-2|TRBV6-2/TRBV6-3
TGTGCCAGCAGTCCAGGGACTAGCGGGGGTCATTACGGGGAGCTGTTTTTT
CASSPGTSGGHYGELFF
>-|-|TRBJ1-5|TRBV7-9
TGTGCCAGCAGCCACTCAAATCAGCCCCAGCATTTT
CASSHSNQPQHF
>few|-|TRBJ2-1|TRBV7-8
TGTGCCAGCAGCGCGGTATACAGATCCATGATCGACAATGAGCAGTTCTTC
CASSAVYRSMIDNEQFF
>few|-|TRBJ1-6|TRBV10-2
TGCGCCAGCAGTGACGCAGGACTTGGAAATTCACCCCTCCACTTT
CASSDAGLGNSPLHF
>-|TRBD2|TRBJ2-1|TRBV7-2
TGTGCCAGCAGCCCCGGCCCTAGCGGGCGGGGGAATGAGCAGTTCTTC
CASSPGPSGRGNEQFF
>few|-|TRBJ1-5|TRBV4-1
TGCGCCAGCAGCCAAGATCGGGCAGGGGGCAATCAGCCCCAGCATTTT
CASSQDRAGGNQPQHF
>-|-|TRBJ2-7|TRBV12-3/TRBV12-4
TGTGCCAGCAGTTTTTCTAGTCCCACCAACGAGCAGTACTTC
CASSFSSPTNEQYF
>-|-|TRBJ1-2|TRBV7-9
TGTGCCAGCAGCGACTACCTCGCGGCCCGTGTTAACTATGGCTACACCTTC
CASSDYLAARVNYGYTF
>few|-|TRBJ2-1|TRBV6-5
TGTGCCAGCAGTTACGTGGCGGTCTCCTACAATGAGCAGTTCTTC
CASSYVAVSYNEQFF
>few|-|TRBJ2-1|TRBV7-3
TGTGCCAGCAGCTTTCGACCGAAGGGCCCTTACAATGAGCAGTTCTTC
CASSFRPKGPYNEQFF
>many|-|TRBJ1-1|TRBV7-6
TGTGCCAGCAGCTCCATTCCAGGGATGAACACTGAAGCTTTCTTT
CASSSIPGMNTEAFF
>-|TRBD2|TRBJ2-2|TRBV7-2
TGTGCCAGCAGCCACGCGGGGGGTATAGCCGGGGAGCTGTTTTTT
CASSHAGGIAGELFF
>-|TRBD1|TRBJ2-7|TRBV29-1
TGCAGCGCTAGGACAGGGGACTACGAGCAGTACTTC
CSARTGDYEQYF
>few|-|TRBJ1-5|TRBV5-6
TGTGCCAGCAGCCACTCTTCCGAAAATCAGCCCCAGCATTTT
CASSHSSENQPQHF
>few|-|TRBJ2-7|TRBV6-2/TRBV6-3
TGTGCCAGCAAAGGGACATCCTACGAGCAGTACTTC
CASKGTSYEQYF